This record looks at one T cell receptor beta chain sequence and its context. The record originates from a study of blood T cell repertoires in COVID-19. About the study: Sample material is recorded as cDNA or gDNA derived from T cells, B-cell-depleted T cells, or PBMCs.

In the authors' workflow: Reference gene primer amplification gave estimated nucleated cell counts. TCRdb's copy holds only in-frame clones and misses some; the assay was immunoSEQ multiplex PCR. The V and J calls and clone size are taken from that table; D and trimming were inferred from the DNA. The table has under 130,000 clones, 80% to 90% seen once. The receptor's source is a woman aged 80 or over with acute or convalescent COVID-19. Sequences were obtained from peripheral blood.

The CDR3 protein is CASSPKLAGGPVRETQYF. Written as DNA, the CDR3 is TGTGCCAGCAGTCCGAAACTAGCGGGGGGGCCGGTTCGAGAGACCCAGTACTTC. The chain carries TRBV3-1 (or the pseudogene TRBV3-2) and TRBJ2-5, with 13 bases aligning to TRBD2. The CDR3 length is 18 residues. CDR1 is LGHDT, CDR2 YNNKEL, per germline (reference sequence). Losses at the gene ends were 6 bases for V and 4 bases for J; bases not matched to a gene: 14.